This T cell receptor (beta chain) was sequenced for a study of control samples from healthy donors and cancer patients. CDR3 length: 15 residues. The V end lost 0 bases, the J end lost 2 bases, and 8 bases lay between the germline ends. Germline V gives CDR1 LGHDT, CDR2 YNNKEL (reference sequence). Generated by immunoSEQ multiplex PCR, the TCRdb table keeps only in-frame clones and is missing some. The profile covers approximately 97,000 clones, with 90% to 95% appearing a single time and over 2% taken by the ten largest. The sample comprised blood. This clonotype originated in a woman aged 18-30 years in good health. V usage is TRBV3-1 (or the pseudogene TRBV3-2) and J usage is TRBJ1-5; no clear D gene. The CDR3 is CASSQDSGGNQPQHF. DNA of the CDR3: TGTGCCAGCAGCCAAGATTCCGGCGGCAATCAGCCCCAGCATTTT.